This TCR beta chain stems from a study of cytomegalovirus exposure and HLA in healthy donors. The study ran its PCR with 60 Vbeta and 13 Jbeta primers. As processed by the authors: Per a later analysis, the number of unique TCR beta chains was around 80 million, of which 9 million to 12 million were shared. Sequencing was performed with immunoSEQ multiplex PCR; in TCRdb, only in-frame clones are kept and a portion is missing. The V and J calls and clone size were taken over from that table, and D and trimming were inferred from the DNA. The profile shows about 150,000 clones, around 83% of them singletons. Per the germline V gene, CDR1 is MDHEN and CDR2 is SYDVKM. The V end lost 7 bases, the J end lost 0 bases, and 14 bases lay between the germline ends. The CDR3 is made up of 15 amino acids. Whole-study findings and limits: In a later analysis, most CMV-associated TCR beta chains appeared HLA-restricted. Data from an earlier analysis indicated that most TCR beta V segments were productive either about 90% or about 30% of the time. There were some public TCRs occurring in many donors, but most TCR sequences were rare.

As regards this clone: As yet, its antigen is unknown.

Sequencing was carried out using PBMCs. The origin of this receptor is a man aged 30-40 years in good health and CMV-seropositive. The V and J genes are TRBV28 and TRBJ2-3; TRBD2 is a possible D gene (6 bases). CDR3 region: CASTTLGTSTDTQYF. The CDR3 DNA follows: TGTGCCAGCACCACACTCGGGACTAGCACAGATACGCAGTATTTT.